The 27 T cell receptor beta chains reported below all come from one sample, sequenced in a study of spatial heterogeneity in lung cancer (dated by TCRdb to the late 2010s). Library method: 5' RACE. The sequencer was a NextSeq 500. TCRdb applied fastp at Q25 and MiXCR to the public reads, then kept only in-frame beta chains. Every entry covers one CDR3 protein and lists the most common genes and DNA from its rows. This sample lists about 41,000 distinct CDR3 sequences; roughly a tenth were detected once. The biggest ten clones account for more than 15% of the sample. The meaning of the sample's time point label: blood at routine non-recurrence follow-up after resection. Specimen: PBMCs, collected at follow-up. The origin of the receptors is a female donor with early-stage non-small cell lung cancer.

This clonotype was recorded many times. V and J are TRBV20-1 and TRBJ2-1; the match to TRBD2 covers 9 bases. This CDR3 has 13 residues. Germline V gives CDR1 DFQATT, CDR2 SNEGSKA (reference sequence). Germline trimming cut 6 bases from V and 9 bases from J; bases unmatched to any gene: 9. The CDR3: CSAPRRGGTEQFF. CDR3 sequence (DNA): TGCAGTGCGCCTCGGCGGGGGGGCACTGAGCAGTTCTTC.

The chain employs TRBV27 and TRBJ2-7; 9 bases align to TRBD1. The germline gives CDR1 MNHEY, CDR2 SMNVEV (reference sequence). This CDR3 spans 12 amino acids. V trimming: 9 bases; J trimming: 11 bases; junction bases outside the gene matches: 11. CDR3 sequence: CASLQGAGLKYF. DNA for the CDR3: TGTGCCAGTTTACAGGGGGCAGGGTTGAAGTACTTC.

The V call is TRBV28, the J call TRBJ1-1; possible D gene TRBD1, 5 bases. Germline CDR1 and CDR2: MDHEN and SYDVKM. This CDR3 region has 16 residues. Trimming took off 4 bases at V and 7 bases at J, with 22 bases between the two ends. In DNA, the CDR3 is TGTGCCAGCAGTTCCAACCGTGGGCGGGGCGGTTTTGAAGCTTTCTTT. As protein: CASSSNRGRGGFEAFF.

There are a few counts of this clonotype. The CDR3 coding sequence is TGTGCCAGCAGCCAGGACTGGGACCCGAATCAGCCCCAGCATTTT. This translates into CASSQDWDPNQPQHF. The V and J genes are TRBV4-2 and TRBJ1-5; maybe TRBD1 (5 bases). Trimming cost V 3 bases and J 4 bases, with 13 bases left between them. CDR1 LGHNA and CDR2 YNFKEQ come from the germline V gene. The CDR3 extends over 15 amino acids.

The rearrangement links TRBV12-3 or TRBV12-4 to TRBJ1-5, with a tentative D call TRBD1 (6 bases). The CDR3 runs to 14 residues. Between the trimmed V and J ends, which lost 7 bases and 6 bases, there was a span of 16 bases. The CDR3 coding sequence is TGTGCCAGCATTGCCGAGCAGGGGATTCAGCCCCAGCATTTT. This gives the protein CASIAEQGIQPQHF.

This clonotype has more than one count but fewer than ten. The rearrangement joins TRBV9 to TRBJ1-1; D gene unclear. V was clipped by 3 bases and J by 1 base, with 13 bases between them. The length of the CDR3 is 15 residues. The germline CDR1 and CDR2 sequences are SGDLS and YYNGEE. The CDR3 region is CASSAVVAPNTEAFF. Here the CDR3 DNA reads TGTGCCAGCAGCGCCGTGGTAGCCCCGAACACTGAAGCTTTCTTT.

J is TRBJ2-2 and V is TRBV7-3, with TRBD1 matching 7 bases. The V segment lost 1 base and the J segment 1 base; nucleotides outside the gene matches: 9. This CDR3 region has 18 residues. CDR1 and CDR2 from the germline V gene are SGHTA and FQGTGA. The CDR3 DNA reads as TGTGCCAGCAGCTTAATAGGGATGGGACAGAAGAACACCGGGGAGCTGTTTTTT. Its translation is CASSLIGMGQKNTGELFF.

The chain carries TRBV5-6 and TRBJ2-5; 12 bases agree with TRBD2. Germline V lookup: CDR1 SGHDT, CDR2 YYEEEE. There are 17 residues in the CDR3. The junction had 7 bases not matched to a gene; V was cut back by 0 bases and J by 4 bases. CDR3 sequence reads: CASSLASSSGGVETQYF. The CDR3 DNA sequence: TGTGCCAGCAGCTTGGCCTCGTCTAGCGGGGGGGTAGAGACCCAGTACTTC.

Many counts were recorded for this clonotype. The chain is built from TRBV5-1 and TRBJ2-2; 10 nucleotides match TRBD1. The CDR3 sequence is 16 residues long. Germline V CDR1 and CDR2: SGHRS, YFSETQ. J lost 5 bases, V lost 4 bases, and 8 bases had no gene match. CDR3 protein: CASSPLGTGATGELFF. The CDR3 DNA reads as TGCGCCAGCAGCCCCCTGGGGACAGGGGCTACCGGGGAGCTGTTTTTT.

There are many counts of this clonotype. The CDR3 region has the DNA TGTGCCAGCAGCCCGCACCCAGGGTTCTATGGCTACACCTTC. Translated: CASSPHPGFYGYTF. This rearrangement joins TRBV7-8 to TRBJ1-2; D is possibly TRBD1 (5 bases). Germline V gene lookup returns CDR1 SGHVS and CDR2 FQNEAQ. The CDR3 is 14 residues long. V shed 5 bases and J shed 4 bases, with 14 bases lying between them. Filled out from reference TRBV7-8 and TRBJ1-2, the complete variable domain reads GAGVSQSPRYKVAKRGQDVALRCDPISGHVSLFWYQQALGQGPEFLTYFQNEAQLDKSGLPSDRFFAERPEGSVSTLKIQRTQQEDSAVYLCASSPHPGFYGYTFGSGTRLTVV.

This clonotype was recorded at least ten times. This chain's CDR3 is CASSPRRGAGETQYF. CDR3 DNA: TGTGCCAGCAGCCCTCGCCGGGGGGCCGGGGAGACCCAGTACTTC. The chain couples TRBV6-2 or TRBV6-3 to TRBJ2-5, with a weak D call TRBD2 (7 bases). Trimming removed 6 bases from V and 5 bases from J, with 19 bases in between. The V gene's germline CDR1 is MNHEY and CDR2 SVGEGT. This CDR3 region has 15 residues.

V and J are TRBV28 and TRBJ2-7, with 12 bases fitting TRBD2. The CDR3 runs 18 residues. Germline CDR1 and CDR2: MDHEN and SYDVKM. V gave up 6 bases and J gave up 0 bases; unmatched junction bases: 12. CDR3 loop: CASSTAGLAGASSYEQYF. CDR3 nucleotides: TGTGCCAGCAGCACCGCGGGACTAGCGGGCGCGAGCTCCTACGAGCAGTACTTC.

The chain links TRBV12-3 or TRBV12-4 to TRBJ1-1, with 8 positions matching TRBD1. This CDR3 contains 13 residues. V gave up 8 bases and J gave up 4 bases; unmatched junction bases: 6. The CDR3 is CASELTGGTEAFF. The CDR3 DNA follows: TGTGCCAGCGAACTCACAGGGGGCACTGAAGCTTTCTTT.

This clonotype was seen at least ten times. The CDR3 protein is CASSERLAGGQETQYF. In nucleotides, the CDR3 is TGTGCCAGCAGCGAGCGACTAGCGGGGGGGCAGGAGACCCAGTACTTC. J is TRBJ2-5 and V is TRBV27; 14 bases are shared with TRBD2. V was pared by 6 bases and J by 5 bases, with 8 bases of the junction left unmatched. This CDR3 spans 16 amino acids. Germline CDR1 is MNHEY and CDR2 is SMNVEV (reference sequence).

The sample holds a few counts of this clonotype. The J gene is TRBJ2-2, the V gene TRBV6-2 or TRBV6-3, with D maybe TRBD2 (7 bases). The CDR3 has 15 amino acids. Per the germline V gene, CDR1 is MNHEY and CDR2 is SVGEGT. Trimming removed 6 bases at V and 0 bases at J, with 11 bases between. This CDR3 reads CASRGGQPNTGELFF. The CDR3 DNA reads as TGTGCCAGCAGGGGGGGGCAGCCGAACACCGGGGAGCTGTTTTTT.

At least ten counts were recorded for this clonotype. The CDR3 here is CASSPRAGGGTDTQYF. The CDR3 DNA reads TGTGCCAGCAGCCCGCGTGCTGGAGGGGGCACAGATACGCAGTATTTT. V gene TRBV7-7 combines with J gene TRBJ2-3; TRBD2 is a possible D gene (6 bases). The CDR3 loop spans 16 amino acids. Looked up from germline, CDR1 is SSHAT and CDR2 is FNYEAQ (reference sequence). Trimming pared 5 bases from V and 1 base from J, leaving 16 bases between.

This clonotype was seen many times. The chain recombines TRBV9 with TRBJ2-5, with TRBD2 identical over 7 bases. In germline, CDR1 is SGDLS, CDR2 YYNGEE. This CDR3 comprises 15 residues. Trimming took 0 bases from V and 2 from J; bases not matched to a gene: 4. This CDR3 reads CASSVDGRSQETQYF. The CDR3 region has the DNA TGTGCCAGCAGCGTAGACGGGAGGAGTCAAGAGACCCAGTACTTC. The full variable domain, rest sourced from reference TRBV9 and TRBJ2-5, is DSGVTQTPKHLITATGQRVTLRCSPRSGDLSVYWYQQSLDQGLQFLIQYYNGEERAKGNILERFSAQQFPDLHSELNLSSLELGDSALYFCASSVDGRSQETQYFGPGTRLLVL.

This clonotype was seen a handful of times. The rearrangement links TRBV30 to TRBJ1-6; D gene ambiguous. In germline, CDR1 is GTSNPN, CDR2 SVGIG (reference sequence). The V and J ends lost 2 bases and 7 bases respectively, with 12 bases between them. This CDR3 has 14 residues. The CDR3 sequence: CAWSTSVGNSPLHF. The DNA of the CDR3 is TGTGCCTGGAGTACTAGCGTGGGGAATTCACCCCTCCACTTT. Full variable domain (remainder filled in from reference TRBV30 and TRBJ1-6): SQTIHQWPATLVQPVGSPLSLECTVEGTSNPNLYWYRQAAGRGLQLLFYSVGIGQISSEVPQNLSASRPQDRQFILSSKKLLLSDSGFYLCAWSTSVGNSPLHFGNGTRLTVT.

V is TRBV11-2 and J is TRBJ2-7; D possibly corresponds to TRBD1 (6 bases). The CDR3 consists of 15 residues. V was trimmed by 3 bases and J by 5 bases, leaving 17 bases between them. Germline CDR1 reads SGHAT; CDR2 reads FQNNGV. The CDR3 region is CASSFWGTPADEQYF. The DNA of the CDR3 is TGTGCCAGCAGCTTCTGGGGGACACCGGCGGACGAGCAGTACTTC.

The sample holds a few counts of this clonotype. The rearrangement joins TRBV28 to TRBJ2-1, with TRBD1 matching over 11 bases. The CDR3 consists of 16 residues. Germline V gives CDR1 MDHEN, CDR2 SYDVKM. V gave up 4 bases and J gave up 6 bases; unmatched junction bases: 8. CDR3 amino acids: CASSSAGTGGPNEQFF. The CDR3 DNA is TGTGCCAGCAGTTCGGCCGGGACAGGGGGACCCAATGAGCAGTTCTTC.

The chain employs TRBV6-2 or TRBV6-3 and TRBJ2-1; tentative D call: TRBD2 (6 bases). CDR3 length equals 14 residues. V was cut by 5 bases and J by 3 bases, with 11 bases left in between. In germline, CDR1 is MNHEY, CDR2 SVGEGT. The CDR3 is CASSVEDYYNEQFF. The CDR3 DNA reads TGTGCCAGCAGTGTGGAGGACTACTACAATGAGCAGTTCTTC.

The chain uses TRBV7-2 and TRBJ2-5, with D possibly matching TRBD1 (5 bases). V was pared by 3 bases and J by 4 bases, with 15 bases between. The CDR3 sequence is 15 residues long. The germline V gene has CDR1 SGHTA and CDR2 FQGNSA. The CDR3 protein is CASSLDQLGPETQYF. The DNA of the CDR3 is TGTGCCAGCAGCTTGGATCAATTGGGGCCAGAGACCCAGTACTTC.

This clonotype came up once. The genes are TRBV30 and TRBJ1-2; D is unresolved. V lost 4 bases and J 1 base, leaving 13 bases between the germline ends. Germline CDR1 is GTSNPN and CDR2 is SVGIG (reference sequence). This CDR3 has 14 amino acids. In DNA, the CDR3 is TGTGCCTGGATACGAACACACATTAACTATGGCTACACCTTC. Amino acids: CAWIRTHINYGYTF.

This clonotype was picked up many times. This chain uses TRBV9 with TRBJ2-3, with D hard to call. CDR3 length: 13 residues. Between the trimmed V and J ends, which lost 8 bases and 4 bases, there was a span of 14 bases. Germline values: CDR1 SGDLS, CDR2 YYNGEE. The DNA of the CDR3 is TGTGCCAGTTACACTTTCCGGGCAGATACGCAGTATTTT. This codes for CASYTFRADTQYF.

This clonotype showed up many times. This chain uses TRBV3-1 with TRBJ2-5, with 9 bases that match TRBD1. CDR3 length equals 15 residues. Looked up from germline, CDR1 is LGHDT and CDR2 is YNNKEL (reference sequence). J was trimmed by 0 bases and V by 4 bases; bases with no gene match: 3. The CDR3 sequence: CASSPGTGYQETQYF. CDR3 nucleotides: TGTGCCAGCAGCCCGGGGACAGGGTACCAAGAGACCCAGTACTTC.

This clonotype was observed a few times. The chain combines TRBV2 with TRBJ2-4, with 12 bases identical to TRBD2. V lost 5 bases and J lost 0; bases outside the gene matches: 8. This CDR3 has 18 residues. Germline V lookup: CDR1 SNHLY, CDR2 FYNNEI. CDR3: CASSQTSGGFLAKNIQYF. The DNA of the CDR3 is TGTGCCAGCAGTCAGACTAGCGGGGGATTTCTAGCCAAAAACATTCAGTACTTC.

The chain combines TRBV12-3 or TRBV12-4 with TRBJ2-5; possibly TRBD1 for D (5 bases). This CDR3 has 14 residues. V gave up 5 bases and J gave up 6 bases, with 16 bases separating them. The CDR3 loop reads CASSQPQGFKTQYF. CDR3 nucleotides: TGTGCCAGCAGTCAACCCCAGGGTTTTAAGACCCAGTACTTC.